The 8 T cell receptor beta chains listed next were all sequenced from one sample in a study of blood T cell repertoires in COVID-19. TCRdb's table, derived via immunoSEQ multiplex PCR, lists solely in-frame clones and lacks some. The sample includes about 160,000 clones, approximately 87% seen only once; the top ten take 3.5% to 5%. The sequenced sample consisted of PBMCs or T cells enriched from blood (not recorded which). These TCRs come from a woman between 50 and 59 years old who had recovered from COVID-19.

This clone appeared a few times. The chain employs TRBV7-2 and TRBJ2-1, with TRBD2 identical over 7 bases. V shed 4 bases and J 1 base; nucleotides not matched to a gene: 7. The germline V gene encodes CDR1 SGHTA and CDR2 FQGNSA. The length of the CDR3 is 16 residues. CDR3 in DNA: TGTGCCAGCAGCTCAGCCCCTAGCGGATCCTACAATGAGCAGTTCTTC. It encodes CASSSAPSGSYNEQFF.

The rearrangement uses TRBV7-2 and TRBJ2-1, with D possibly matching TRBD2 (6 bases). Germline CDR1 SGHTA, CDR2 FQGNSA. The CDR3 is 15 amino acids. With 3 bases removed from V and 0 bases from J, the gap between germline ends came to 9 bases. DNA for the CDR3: TGTGCCAGCAGCTTGGGGCGGGGCTCCTACAATGAGCAGTTCTTC. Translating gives CASSLGRGSYNEQFF.

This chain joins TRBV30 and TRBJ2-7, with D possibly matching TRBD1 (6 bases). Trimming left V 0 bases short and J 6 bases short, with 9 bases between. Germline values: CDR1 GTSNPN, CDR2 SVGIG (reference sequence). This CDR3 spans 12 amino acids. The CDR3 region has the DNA TGTGCCTGGAGTGTAACAGGGCCCGAGCAGTACGTC. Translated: CAWSVTGPEQYV.

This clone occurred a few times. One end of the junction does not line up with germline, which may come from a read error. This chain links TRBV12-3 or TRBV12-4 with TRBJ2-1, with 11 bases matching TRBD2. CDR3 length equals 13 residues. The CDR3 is CASSLAGGPEQFF. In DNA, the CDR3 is TGTGCCAGCAGTCTAGCGGGAGGCCCTGAGCAGTTCTTC.

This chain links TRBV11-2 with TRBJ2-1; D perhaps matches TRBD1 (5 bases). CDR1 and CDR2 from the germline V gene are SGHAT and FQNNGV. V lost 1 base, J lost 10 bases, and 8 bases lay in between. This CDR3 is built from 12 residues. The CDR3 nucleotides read TGTGCCAGCAGCTTAGTAGGGGCCGAGCAGTTCTTC. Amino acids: CASSLVGAEQFF.

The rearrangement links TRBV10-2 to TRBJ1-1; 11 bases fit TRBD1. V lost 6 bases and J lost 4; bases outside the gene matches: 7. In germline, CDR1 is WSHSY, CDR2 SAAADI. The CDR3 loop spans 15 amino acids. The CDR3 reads CASREAGTGGTEAFF. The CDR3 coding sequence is TGCGCCAGCAGGGAGGCCGGGACAGGGGGCACTGAAGCTTTCTTT.

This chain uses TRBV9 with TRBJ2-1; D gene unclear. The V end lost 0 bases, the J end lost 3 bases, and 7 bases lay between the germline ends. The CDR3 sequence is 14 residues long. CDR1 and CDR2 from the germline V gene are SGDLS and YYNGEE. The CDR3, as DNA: TGTGCCAGCAGCGTAGAAGGAGACTACAATGAGCAGTTCTTC. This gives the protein CASSVEGDYNEQFF.

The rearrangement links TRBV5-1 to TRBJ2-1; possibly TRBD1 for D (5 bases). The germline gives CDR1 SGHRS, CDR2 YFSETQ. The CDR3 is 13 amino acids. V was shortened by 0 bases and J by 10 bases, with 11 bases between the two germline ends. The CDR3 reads CASSLAAAGEQFF. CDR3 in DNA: TGCGCCAGCAGCTTGGCCGCGGCAGGGGAGCAGTTCTTC.